This is a list of T cell receptor beta chains from one sample in a study of spatial heterogeneity in lung cancer. Via MiXCR, TCRdb re-called the 5' RACE reads, giving one row per CDR3 protein. The sample consists of about 20,000 distinct CDR3 sequences, roughly a fifth of them appearing once. The specimen comprised PBMCs, sampled at surgery. These receptors originate from a male donor with early-stage non-small cell lung cancer. Each CDR3 is given with its conserved first and last residue. Fields, in order: D gene, J gene, V gene, clone size, CDR3 DNA, CDR3 protein. The D gene is left open where the match is weak. Some rows have no size entry. The others give once, few or many, or a class for an expanded clone.

. | TRBJ2-7 | TRBV6-6 | many | TGTGCCAGCAGTTTCCCGGGTGGCTACGAGCAGTACTTC | CASSFPGGYEQYF
. | TRBJ1-1 | TRBV12-3/TRBV12-4 | medium-sized | TGTGCCAGCAGTCCCCAAGAGAACACTGAAGCTTTCTTT | CASSPQENTEAFF
. | TRBJ1-1 | TRBV6-2/TRBV6-3 | many | TGTGCCAGCAGTAAAACGGGTTTGAACACTGAAGCTTTCTTT | CASSKTGLNTEAFF
. | TRBJ1-5 | TRBV12-3/TRBV12-4 | . | TGTGCCAGCAGTTTAATTTCCAAGGACAATCAGCCCCAGCATTTT | CASSLISKDNQPQHF
TRBD2 | TRBJ2-7 | TRBV12-3/TRBV12-4 | . | TGTGCCAGCAGCCCTAGCGGGGGGAGCTCCTACGAGCAGTACTTC | CASSPSGGSSYEQYF
. | TRBJ2-2 | TRBV7-2 | few | TGTGCCAGCAGCTCATTACCCGGACTATCGAACACCGGGGAGCTGTTTTTT | CASSSLPGLSNTGELFF
TRBD2 | TRBJ2-5 | TRBV24-1 | . | TGTGCCACCAGTGATTCCAGCGGGGCGCAAGAGACCCAGTACTTC | CATSDSSGAQETQYF
. | TRBJ1-1 | TRBV2 | . | TGTGCCAGCAGTGAAGCTACTGAAGCTTTCTTT | CASSEATEAFF
. | TRBJ2-1 | TRBV19 | few | TGTGCCAGTAGTATCCAACCCAGCAACAATGAGCAGTTCTTC | CASSIQPSNNEQFF
TRBD1 | TRBJ2-7 | TRBV5-4 | few | TGTGCCAGCAGCTTGGATTTGACAGGGGGGGTATCGAACGAGCAGTACTTC | CASSLDLTGGVSNEQYF
TRBD2 | TRBJ2-1 | TRBV4-2 | . | TGTGCCAGCAGCCAATCTACTAGCGGGAGCCAGTTCTTC | CASSQSTSGSQFF
TRBD1 | TRBJ2-1 | TRBV2 | many | TGTGCCAGCATGTTGACAGGGACGGAACTTGGTGAGCAGTTCTTC | CASMLTGTELGEQFF
. | TRBJ1-1 | TRBV20-1 | many | TGCAGTGCTAGAGAATCCAGGCGGGGTGCTGAAGCTTTCTTT | CSARESRRGAEAFF
TRBD1 | TRBJ2-7 | TRBV2 | many | TGTGCCAGCAGTGAAAACAGGGGGGAGCAGTACTTC | CASSENRGEQYF
TRBD2 | TRBJ2-7 | TRBV10-2 | . | TGCGCCAGCAGTACGGGACTAGCGGGCTACGAGCAGTACTTC | CASSTGLAGYEQYF
. | TRBJ2-7 | TRBV13 | few | TGTGCCAGCAGTTTCACAGGTCAAAGCTCCTACGAGCAGTACTTC | CASSFTGQSSYEQYF
. | TRBJ1-5 | TRBV30 | many | TGTGCCTGGAGTGTTTTCGGAAATCAGCCCCAGCATTTT | CAWSVFGNQPQHF
. | TRBJ1-2 | TRBV27 | few | TGTGCCAGCAGTCCAGTTTCCGGCAGCCACAGCTACACCTTC | CASSPVSGSHSYTF
. | TRBJ1-2 | TRBV12-3/TRBV12-4 | medium-sized | TGTGCCAGCAGTGGGGGCGCAGCTGGGGACCATGGCTACACCTTC | CASSGGAAGDHGYTF
. | TRBJ2-7 | TRBV2 | . | TGTGCCAGCAGCCTAGACCAGGGGGGGTCCTACGAGCAGTACTTC | CASSLDQGGSYEQYF
. | TRBJ1-1 | TRBV5-1 | many | TGCGCCAGCAGCTTGGAAACGACTGAAGCTTTCTTT | CASSLETTEAFF
. | TRBJ1-2 | TRBV7-9 | many | TGTGCCAGCAGCTTAGAAGGTATCCCTAACTATGGCTACACCTTC | CASSLEGIPNYGYTF
. | TRBJ1-5 | TRBV12-3/TRBV12-4 | many | TGTGCCAGCAGTTCCCAGGGTCAGCCCCAGCATTTT | CASSSQGQPQHF
. | TRBJ1-2 | TRBV11-2 | many | TGTGCCAGCAGCTTAGATCTAACCTATGGCTACACCTTC | CASSLDLTYGYTF
TRBD1 | TRBJ2-1 | TRBV11-2 | few | TGTGCCAGCAGCTTAGAATTACTGGGACAGGTAAATGAGCAGTTCTTC | CASSLELLGQVNEQFF
TRBD2 | TRBJ2-1 | TRBV12-3/TRBV12-4 | . | TGTGCCAGCAGTTTAACCACTAGCGGCCACAATGAGCAGTTCTTC | CASSLTTSGHNEQFF
. | TRBJ1-1 | TRBV12-3/TRBV12-4 | . | TGTGCCAGCAGCCCAACAGGGTCCCTAGCTGAAGCTTTCTTT | CASSPTGSLAEAFF
. | TRBJ2-3 | TRBV7-9 | many | TGTGCCAGCAGCGTCCGCGGGGGCCCCAATCCAAACACAGATACGCAGTATTTT | CASSVRGGPNPNTDTQYF
. | TRBJ2-2 | TRBV7-9 | . | TGTGCCAGCAGCTTAGTACCGCTGAACACCGGGGAGCTGTTTTTT | CASSLVPLNTGELFF
TRBD1 | TRBJ2-1 | TRBV12-3/TRBV12-4 | . | TGTGCCAGCAGTTTTAGGGGGCTCTCCTACAATGAGCAGTTCTTC | CASSFRGLSYNEQFF
TRBD2 | TRBJ2-5 | TRBV12-3/TRBV12-4 | many | TGTGCCAGCAGTTTAGCCAGCGGGGGAGAGACCCAGTACTTC | CASSLASGGETQYF
TRBD1 | TRBJ2-7 | TRBV7-3 | many | TGTGCCAGCAGCTTAGTTACAGGGGTCCCTGAGCAGTACTTC | CASSLVTGVPEQYF
TRBD2 | TRBJ2-5 | TRBV20-1 | many | TGCAGTGCTGAGGGAGGGGCGGGAGAGACCCAGTACTTC | CSAEGGAGETQYF
. | TRBJ1-5 | TRBV11-2 | few | TGTGCCAGCAGCTTAGATTGGGGCGGGCCCCAGCATTTT | CASSLDWGGPQHF
. | TRBJ1-2 | TRBV5-1 | many | TGCGCCAGTACCACCTCGCTAGGGGAATATGGCTACACCTTC | CASTTSLGEYGYTF
. | TRBJ1-3 | TRBV9 | few | TGTGCCAGCAGCGTAGATGGCTCTGGAAACACCATATATTTT | CASSVDGSGNTIYF
TRBD1 | TRBJ1-6 | TRBV7-9 | many | TGTGCCAGCAGCTGGGGGGTACAAGGACAGGGAGCGAATTCACCCCTCCACTTT | CASSWGVQGQGANSPLHF